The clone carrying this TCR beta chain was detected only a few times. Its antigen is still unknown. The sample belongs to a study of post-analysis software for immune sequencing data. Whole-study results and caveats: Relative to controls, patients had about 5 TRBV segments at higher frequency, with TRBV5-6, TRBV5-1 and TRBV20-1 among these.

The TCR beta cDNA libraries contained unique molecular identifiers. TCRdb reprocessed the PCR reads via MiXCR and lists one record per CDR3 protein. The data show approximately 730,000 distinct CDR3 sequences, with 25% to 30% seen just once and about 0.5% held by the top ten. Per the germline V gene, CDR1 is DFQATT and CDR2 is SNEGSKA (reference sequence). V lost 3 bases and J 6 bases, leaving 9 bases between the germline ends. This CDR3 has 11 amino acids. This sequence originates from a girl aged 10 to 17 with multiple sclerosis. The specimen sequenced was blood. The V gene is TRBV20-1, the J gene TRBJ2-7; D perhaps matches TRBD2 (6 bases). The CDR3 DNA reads TGCAGTGCTAGGGCGGGGCCCGAGCAGTACTTC. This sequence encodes CSARAGPEQYF.